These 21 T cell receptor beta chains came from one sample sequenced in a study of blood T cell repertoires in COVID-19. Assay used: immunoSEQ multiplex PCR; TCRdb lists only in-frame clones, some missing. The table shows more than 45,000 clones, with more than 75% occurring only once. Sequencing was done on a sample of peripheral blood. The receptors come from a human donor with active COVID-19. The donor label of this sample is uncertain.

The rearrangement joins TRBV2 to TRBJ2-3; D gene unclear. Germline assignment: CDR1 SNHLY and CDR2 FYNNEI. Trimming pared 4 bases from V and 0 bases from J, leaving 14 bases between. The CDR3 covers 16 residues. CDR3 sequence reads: CASSVSSSTSTDTQYF. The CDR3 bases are TGTGCCAGCAGTGTATCCTCTTCGACTAGCACAGATACGCAGTATTTT.

The CDR3 loop reads CASSFGGSRSYNEQFF. The CDR3 nucleotides are TGTGCCAGCAGCTTTGGCGGGAGTCGCTCCTACAATGAGCAGTTCTTC. The rearrangement uses TRBV7-2 and TRBJ2-1, with 7 bases identical to TRBD2. Trimming at V came to 3 bases and at J to 0 bases, leaving 5 bases not matched to a gene. The CDR3 length is 16 residues. From germline, CDR1 is SGHTA and CDR2 FQGNSA. Full variable domain (remainder filled in from reference TRBV7-2 and TRBJ2-1): GAGVSQSPSNKVTEKGKDVELRCDPISGHTALYWYRQSLGQGLEFLIYFQGNSAPDKSGLPSDRFSAERTGGSVSTLTIQRTQQEDSAVYLCASSFGGSRSYNEQFFGPGTRLTVL.

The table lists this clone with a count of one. The CDR3 loop is CASSYGGVRDEQYF. The DNA for the CDR3 is TGTGCCAGCAGTTATGGCGGGGTGAGAGACGAGCAGTACTTC. The V call is TRBV6-5, the J call TRBJ2-7, with D possibly being TRBD2 (6 bases). CDR3 length equals 14 residues. CDR1 and CDR2 (germline): MNHEY, SVGAGI. Trimming removed 3 bases at V and 5 bases at J, with 14 bases between.

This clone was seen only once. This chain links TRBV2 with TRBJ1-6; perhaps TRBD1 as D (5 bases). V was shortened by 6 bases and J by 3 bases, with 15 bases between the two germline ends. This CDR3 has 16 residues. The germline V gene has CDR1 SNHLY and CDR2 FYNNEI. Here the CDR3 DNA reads TGTGCCAGCAGGCTCGACAGCGTCTTCTATAATTCACCCCTCCACTTT. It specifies CASRLDSVFYNSPLHF.

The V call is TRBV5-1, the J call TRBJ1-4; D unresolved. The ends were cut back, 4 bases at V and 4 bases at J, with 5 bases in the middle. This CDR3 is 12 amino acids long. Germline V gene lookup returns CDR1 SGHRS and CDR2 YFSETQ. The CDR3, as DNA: TGCGCCAGCAGCCCTAATAATGAAAAACTGTTTTTT. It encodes CASSPNNEKLFF.

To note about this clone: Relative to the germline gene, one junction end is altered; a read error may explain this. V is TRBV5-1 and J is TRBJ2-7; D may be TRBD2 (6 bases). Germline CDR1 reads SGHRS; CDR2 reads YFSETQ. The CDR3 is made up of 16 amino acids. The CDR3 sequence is CASSLGGTEALRAVAF. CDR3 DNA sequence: TGCGCCAGCAGCTTGGGCGGGACCGAGGCCCTACGAGCAGTAGCCTTC.

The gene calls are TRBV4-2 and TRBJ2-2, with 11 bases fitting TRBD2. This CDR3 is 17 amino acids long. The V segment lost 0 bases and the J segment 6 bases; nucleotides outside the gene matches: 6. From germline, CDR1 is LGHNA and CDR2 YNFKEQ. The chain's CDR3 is CASSQDALAGGSGELFF. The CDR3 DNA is TGTGCCAGCAGCCAAGATGCCCTAGCGGGAGGCTCCGGGGAGCTGTTTTTT.

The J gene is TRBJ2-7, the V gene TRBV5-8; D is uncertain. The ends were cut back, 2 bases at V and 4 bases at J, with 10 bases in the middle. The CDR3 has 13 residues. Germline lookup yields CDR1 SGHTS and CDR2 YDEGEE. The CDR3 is CASSFISRYEQYF. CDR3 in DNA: TGTGCCAGCAGCTTCATCTCCAGGTACGAGCAGTACTTC.

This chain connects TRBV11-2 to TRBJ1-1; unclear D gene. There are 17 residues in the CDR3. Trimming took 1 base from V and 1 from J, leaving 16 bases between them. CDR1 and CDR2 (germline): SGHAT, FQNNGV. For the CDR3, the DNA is TGTGCCAGCAGCTTAGGAACCTACGGGGTCGGGAACACTGAAGCTTTCTTT. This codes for CASSLGTYGVGNTEAFF.

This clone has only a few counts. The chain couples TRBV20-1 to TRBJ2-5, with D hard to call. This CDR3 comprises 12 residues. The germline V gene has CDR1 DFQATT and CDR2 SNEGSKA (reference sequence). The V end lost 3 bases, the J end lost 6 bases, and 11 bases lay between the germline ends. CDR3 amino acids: CSASSRSKTQYF. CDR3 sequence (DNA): TGCAGTGCTAGTTCCAGGTCAAAGACCCAGTACTTC.

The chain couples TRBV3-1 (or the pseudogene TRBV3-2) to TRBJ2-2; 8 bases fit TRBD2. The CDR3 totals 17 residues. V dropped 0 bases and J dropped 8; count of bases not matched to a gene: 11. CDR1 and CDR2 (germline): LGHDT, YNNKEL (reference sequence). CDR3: CASSQESSGSRKGELFF. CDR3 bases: TGTGCCAGCAGCCAAGAATCCAGCGGGAGTCGGAAAGGGGAGCTGTTTTTT.

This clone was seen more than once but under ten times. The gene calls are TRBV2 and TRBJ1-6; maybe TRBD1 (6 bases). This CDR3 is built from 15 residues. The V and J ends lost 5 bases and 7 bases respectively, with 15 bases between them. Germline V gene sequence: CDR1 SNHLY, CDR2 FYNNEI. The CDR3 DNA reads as TGTGCCAGCAGTCAGGACAGAGGTGGGAATTCACCCCTCCACTTT. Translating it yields CASSQDRGGNSPLHF.

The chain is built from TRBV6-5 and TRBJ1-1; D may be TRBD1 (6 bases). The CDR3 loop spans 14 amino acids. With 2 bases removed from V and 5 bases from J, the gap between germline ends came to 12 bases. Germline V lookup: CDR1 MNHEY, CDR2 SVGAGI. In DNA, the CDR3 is TGTGCCAGCAGTTACCGGGAGGGGGAAACTGAAGCTTTCTTT. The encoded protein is CASSYREGETEAFF.

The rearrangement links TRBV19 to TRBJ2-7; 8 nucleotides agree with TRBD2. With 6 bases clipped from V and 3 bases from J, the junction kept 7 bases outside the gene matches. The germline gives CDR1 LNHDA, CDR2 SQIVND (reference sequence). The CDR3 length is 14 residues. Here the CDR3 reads CASSSSGGGYEQYF. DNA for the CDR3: TGTGCCAGTAGCTCCTCGGGGGGGGGCTACGAGCAGTACTTC.

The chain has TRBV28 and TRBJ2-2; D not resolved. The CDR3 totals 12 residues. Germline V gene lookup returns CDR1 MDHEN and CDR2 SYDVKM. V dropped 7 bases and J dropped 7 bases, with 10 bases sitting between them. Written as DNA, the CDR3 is TGTGCCAGCAAATTAGGAGACGGGGAGCTGTTTTTT. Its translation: CASKLGDGELFF. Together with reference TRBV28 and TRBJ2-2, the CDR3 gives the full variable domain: DVKVTQSSRYLVKRTGEKVFLECVQDMDHENMFWYRQDPGLGLRLIYFSYDVKMKEKGDIPEGYSVSREKKERFSLILESASTNQTSMYLCASKLGDGELFFGEGSRLTVL.

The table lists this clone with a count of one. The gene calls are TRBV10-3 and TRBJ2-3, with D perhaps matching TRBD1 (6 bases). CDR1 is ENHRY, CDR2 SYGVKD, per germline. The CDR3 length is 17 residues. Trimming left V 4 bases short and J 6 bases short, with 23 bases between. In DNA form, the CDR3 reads TGTGCCATCAGTGGGGTGGACAGTGGGTTTAGGTTGGATACGCAGTATTTT. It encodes CAISGVDSGFRLDTQYF.

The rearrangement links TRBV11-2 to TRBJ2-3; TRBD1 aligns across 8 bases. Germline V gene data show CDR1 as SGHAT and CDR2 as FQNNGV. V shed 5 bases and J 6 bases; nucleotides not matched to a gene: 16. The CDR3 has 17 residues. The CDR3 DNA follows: TGTGCCAGCAGCCCTCCGGACAGGGCCAACGCGTGGGATACGCAGTATTTT. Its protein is CASSPPDRANAWDTQYF.

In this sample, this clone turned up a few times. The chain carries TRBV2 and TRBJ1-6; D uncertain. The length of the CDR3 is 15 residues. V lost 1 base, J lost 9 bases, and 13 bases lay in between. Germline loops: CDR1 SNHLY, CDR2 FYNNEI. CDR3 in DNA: TGTGCCAGCAGTGAAGACCCGAACCTAGTTTCACCCCTCCACTTT. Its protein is CASSEDPNLVSPLHF.

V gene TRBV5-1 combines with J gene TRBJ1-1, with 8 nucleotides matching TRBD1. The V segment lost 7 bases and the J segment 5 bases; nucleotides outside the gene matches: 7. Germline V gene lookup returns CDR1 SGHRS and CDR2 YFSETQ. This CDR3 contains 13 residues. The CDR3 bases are TGCGCCAGCGGACAGGGATTCGAAACTGAAGCTTTCTTT. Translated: CASGQGFETEAFF.

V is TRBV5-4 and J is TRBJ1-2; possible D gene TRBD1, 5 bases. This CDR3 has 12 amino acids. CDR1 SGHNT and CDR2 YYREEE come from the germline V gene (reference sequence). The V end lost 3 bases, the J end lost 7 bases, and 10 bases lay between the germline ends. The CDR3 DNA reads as TGTGCCAGCAGCTCTGCCGACAGTGGCTACACCTTC. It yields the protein CASSSADSGYTF.

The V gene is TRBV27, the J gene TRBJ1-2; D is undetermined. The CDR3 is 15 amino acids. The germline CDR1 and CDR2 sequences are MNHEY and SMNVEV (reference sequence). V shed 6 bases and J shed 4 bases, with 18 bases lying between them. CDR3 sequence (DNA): TGTGCCAGCAGCCCCCGTTTCGGGTTAAGCTATGGCTACACCTTC. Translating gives CASSPRFGLSYGYTF.